The 9 T cell receptor beta chains listed next were all sequenced from one sample in a study of blood T cell repertoires in COVID-19. Assay used: immunoSEQ multiplex PCR; TCRdb lists only in-frame clones, some missing. The sample has about 190,000 clones, 84% seen once. Sequenced: PBMCs or T cells enriched from blood (not recorded which). These receptor sequences come from a woman in her thirties who had recovered from COVID-19.

The rearrangement joins TRBV29-1 to TRBJ2-5; TRBD2 is a possible D gene (7 bases). From germline, CDR1 is SQVTM and CDR2 ANQGSEA. The CDR3 is 13 amino acids. Trimming shortened V by 6 bases and J by 0 bases, and 11 bases separated the two germline ends. For the CDR3, the DNA is TGCAGCGTCGGAGGGGGGGACCAAGAGACCCAGTACTTC. Translating gives CSVGGGDQETQYF.

The chain joins TRBV20-1 to TRBJ1-2; TRBD1 is a possible D gene (5 bases). Germline-derived CDR1 and CDR2 are DFQATT and SNEGSKA (reference sequence). Between the trimmed V and J ends, which lost 6 bases and 5 bases, there was a span of 10 bases. This CDR3 contains 11 residues. The CDR3 DNA follows: TGCAGTGCAACCGGGGGATATGGCTACACCTTC. Translating gives CSATGGYGYTF.

The chain carries TRBV5-8 and TRBJ1-6; TRBD1 agrees at 11 bases. The CDR3 has 18 residues. Germline-derived CDR1 and CDR2 are SGHTS and YDEGEE. The V and J ends lost 4 bases and 7 bases, in that order; junction bases with no gene match: 13. This CDR3 is CASSVFGTGGMGNSPLHF. The DNA of the CDR3 is TGTGCCAGCAGCGTCTTTGGGACAGGGGGAATGGGAAATTCACCCCTCCACTTT.

This sequence joins TRBV6-6 and TRBJ2-5, with a possible D match to TRBD1 (5 bases). V was trimmed by 0 bases and J by 3 bases, leaving 11 bases between them. CDR1 MNHNY and CDR2 SVGAGI come from the germline V gene (reference sequence). The CDR3 is 15 amino acids. CDR3 region: CASSYSPRVEETQYF. The CDR3 DNA reads TGTGCCAGCAGTTACTCGCCCAGGGTTGAAGAGACCCAGTACTTC.

The V and J genes are TRBV14 and TRBJ1-1, with 9 bases matching TRBD1. Germline V CDR1 and CDR2: SGHDN, FVKESK. The CDR3 loop spans 15 amino acids. After removal of 7 bases from V and 6 bases from J, the junction contained 12 bases not matched to a gene. The CDR3 DNA is TGTGCCAGCACAAAGAATACAGGGGGCGTCGCTGAAGCTTTCTTT. Its protein is CASTKNTGGVAEAFF.

The chain combines TRBV5-4 with TRBJ1-1, with no clear D. Germline CDR1 reads SGHNT; CDR2 reads YYREEE (reference sequence). With 4 bases removed from V and 4 bases from J, the gap between germline ends came to 20 bases. The CDR3 covers 16 residues. CDR3 amino acids: CASSTPGRTWGTEAFF. CDR3 coding DNA: TGTGCCAGCAGCACCCCTGGGAGAACGTGGGGCACTGAAGCTTTCTTT.

V and J are TRBV14 and TRBJ2-4, with 10 bases matching TRBD1. Germline V gene lookup returns CDR1 SGHDN and CDR2 FVKESK. V dropped 4 bases and J dropped 4; count of bases not matched to a gene: 4. The CDR3 is 15 amino acids. The CDR3 loop is CASSPRGQGKNIQYF. CDR3 nucleotide sequence: TGTGCCAGCAGCCCTCGGGGACAGGGGAAAAACATTCAGTACTTC.

The chain links TRBV29-1 to TRBJ2-1; TRBD2 aligns across 9 bases. The CDR3 extends over 15 amino acids. Unmatched junction bases numbered 10, after V lost 7 bases and J lost 3 bases. From germline, CDR1 is SQVTM and CDR2 ANQGSEA. The CDR3 here is CSANTRLADYNEQFF. The CDR3 DNA follows: TGCAGCGCCAATACTCGACTAGCGGACTACAATGAGCAGTTCTTC.

The chain recombines TRBV11-3 with TRBJ2-7, with a weak D call TRBD2 (5 bases). The V end was cut by 3 bases, the J end by 1 base, with 13 bases between. CDR3 size: 15 residues. CDR1 is SGHNT, CDR2 YENEEA, per germline. This chain's CDR3 is CASSLGHTGSYEQYF. The CDR3, as DNA: TGTGCCAGCAGCTTGGGTCACACGGGGTCCTACGAGCAGTACTTC.